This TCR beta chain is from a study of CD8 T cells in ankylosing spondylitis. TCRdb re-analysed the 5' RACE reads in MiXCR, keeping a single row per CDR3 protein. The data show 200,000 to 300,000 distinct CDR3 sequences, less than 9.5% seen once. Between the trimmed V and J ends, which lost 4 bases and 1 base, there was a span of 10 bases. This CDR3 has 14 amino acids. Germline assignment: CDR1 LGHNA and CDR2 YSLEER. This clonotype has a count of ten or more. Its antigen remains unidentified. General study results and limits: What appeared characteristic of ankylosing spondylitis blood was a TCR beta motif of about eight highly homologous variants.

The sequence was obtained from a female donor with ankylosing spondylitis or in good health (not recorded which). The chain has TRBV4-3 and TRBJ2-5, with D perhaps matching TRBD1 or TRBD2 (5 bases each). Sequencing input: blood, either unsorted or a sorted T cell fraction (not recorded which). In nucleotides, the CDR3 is TGCGCCAGCAGCCTGGACGGGGCCCAAGAGACCCAGTACTTC. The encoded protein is CASSLDGAQETQYF.